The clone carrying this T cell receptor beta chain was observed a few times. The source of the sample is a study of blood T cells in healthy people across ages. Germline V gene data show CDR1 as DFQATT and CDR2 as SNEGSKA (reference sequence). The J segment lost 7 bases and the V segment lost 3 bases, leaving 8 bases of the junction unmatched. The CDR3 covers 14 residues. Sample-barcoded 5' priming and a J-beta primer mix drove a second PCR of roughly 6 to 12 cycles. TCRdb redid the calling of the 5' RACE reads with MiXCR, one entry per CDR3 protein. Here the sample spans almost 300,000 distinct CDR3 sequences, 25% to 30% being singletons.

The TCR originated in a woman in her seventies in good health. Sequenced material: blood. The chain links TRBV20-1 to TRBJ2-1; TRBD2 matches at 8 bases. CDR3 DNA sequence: TGCAGTGCTAGTAGTGGACTAGCAGGTAATGAGCAGTTCTTC. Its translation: CSASSGLAGNEQFF.